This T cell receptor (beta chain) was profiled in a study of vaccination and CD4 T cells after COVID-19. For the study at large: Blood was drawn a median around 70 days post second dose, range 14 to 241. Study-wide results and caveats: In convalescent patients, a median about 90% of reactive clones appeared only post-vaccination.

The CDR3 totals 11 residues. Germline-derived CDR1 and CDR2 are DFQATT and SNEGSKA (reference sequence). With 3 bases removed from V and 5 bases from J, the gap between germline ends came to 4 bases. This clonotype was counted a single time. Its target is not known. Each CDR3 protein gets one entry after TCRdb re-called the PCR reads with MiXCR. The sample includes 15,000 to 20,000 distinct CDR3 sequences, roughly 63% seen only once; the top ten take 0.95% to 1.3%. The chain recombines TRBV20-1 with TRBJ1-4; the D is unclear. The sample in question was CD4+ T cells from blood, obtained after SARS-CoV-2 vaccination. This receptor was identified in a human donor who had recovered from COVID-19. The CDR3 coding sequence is TGCAGTGCTAGGCGAAATGAAAAACTGTTTTTT. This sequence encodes CSARRNEKLFF.